The rows below give T cell receptor beta chains drawn from one sample of a study of identical twins. TCRdb independently ran MiXCR on the 5' RACE reads; one entry per CDR3 protein. The sample carries 1.5 million to 2 million distinct CDR3 sequences, about 31% recorded once. Material for sequencing was cord blood. These receptors came from a newborn girl in good health. The CDR3 runs from the conserved cysteine through the conserved F or W. The D gene is left open where the match is weak. A clone size is listed for some rows: how often the clone was seen (once, few, many), or a class if it is expanded.

DNA	CDR3	D	V	J	size
TGCAGTGCCGCACAAGGGACAGGCGACTATGGCTACACCTTC	CSAAQGTGDYGYTF	TRBD1	TRBV20-1	TRBJ1-2	NA
TGTGCCAGCAGCTTCGACGGGAAAAGCTCAGATACGCAGTATTTT	CASSFDGKSSDTQYF	NA	TRBV7-9	TRBJ2-3	NA
TGCAGTGCTAGAATTCTAGCGGGACACCAAGAGACCCAGTACTTC	CSARILAGHQETQYF	TRBD2	TRBV20-1	TRBJ2-5	NA
TGTGCCAGCAGCCCGGACCTCAGCTATGGCTACACCTTC	CASSPDLSYGYTF	NA	TRBV7-6	TRBJ1-2	few
TGTGCCAGCATCTCACTAGCCGGGACACTTAATTCACCCCTCCACTTT	CASISLAGTLNSPLHF	NA	TRBV27	TRBJ1-6	NA
TGTGCCAGCACCGCAGGGGGTGAGCAGTACTTC	CASTAGGEQYF	TRBD1	TRBV14	TRBJ2-7	NA
TGCAGTGCCAGTGACAGGGGAGGAGCAACCAAAAACATTCAGTACTTC	CSASDRGGATKNIQYF	TRBD1	TRBV20-1	TRBJ2-4	NA
TGCGCCAGCAACAGGGGACTAGCGGATAGCACAGATACGCAGTATTTT	CASNRGLADSTDTQYF	TRBD2	TRBV5-1	TRBJ2-3	NA
TGTGCCAGCAGTTTCACGGGGTCCATTCGACTAGCGGGCGACGAGCAGTTCTTC	CASSFTGSIRLAGDEQFF	TRBD2	TRBV28	TRBJ2-1	NA
TGTGCCAGCAGCCCGAGGGGGTGGATGAACACTGAAGCTTTCTTT	CASSPRGWMNTEAFF	NA	TRBV6-1	TRBJ1-1	few
TGTGCCAGCAGTTCCGGAGTGCGGGCGCGATTCACAGATACGCAGTATTTT	CASSSGVRARFTDTQYF	NA	TRBV12-3/TRBV12-4	TRBJ2-3	NA
TGCAGTGCTATTACAGGGCGGGGGATCCAAGAGACCCAGTACTTC	CSAITGRGIQETQYF	NA	TRBV20-1	TRBJ2-5	NA
TGCAGTGCTAGGGACGCAAGCTCTGGAAACACCATATATTTT	CSARDASSGNTIYF	NA	TRBV20-1	TRBJ1-3	once
TGTGCCACCTTTGGGTCAGATAAGGCACATGAGCAGTACTTC	CATFGSDKAHEQYF	NA	TRBV24-1	TRBJ2-7	NA
TGTGCCAGCAGTTTCGGAACACTCCAAGAGACCCAGTACTTC	CASSFGTLQETQYF	NA	TRBV12-3/TRBV12-4	TRBJ2-5	many
TGCAGCGTTGAGAGGACAGGGAGTGTCGAGCAGTACTTC	CSVERTGSVEQYF	TRBD1	TRBV29-1	TRBJ2-7	few
TGTGCCAGCAGTGACAGGGTAGGAGATACGCAGTATTTT	CASSDRVGDTQYF	NA	TRBV25-1	TRBJ2-3	NA
TGTGCCAGCACAGTCCCCTCCTATAATTCACCCCTCCACTTT	CASTVPSYNSPLHF	NA	TRBV28	TRBJ1-6	NA
TGTGCCACCAGTGACTGGGACCTCTTGGGTGAGCAGTTCTTC	CATSDWDLLGEQFF	NA	TRBV24-1	TRBJ2-1	NA
TGCAGCGTTCGGGACAGGGGACTCCTAAGCACAGATACGCAGTATTTT	CSVRDRGLLSTDTQYF	TRBD1	TRBV29-1	TRBJ2-3	NA